The clone carrying this TCR beta chain was seen a handful of times. No antigen is known for it. CDR1 LGHNA and CDR2 YSLEER come from the germline V gene. This CDR3 has 14 amino acids. The trim removed 0 bases at V and 4 bases at J, leaving 1 base unmatched. The data are from a study of CD8 T cells in ankylosing spondylitis. Libraries for TCR beta were made by quantitative 5'-RACE with molecular barcodes. TCRdb recomputed calls from the 5' RACE reads with MiXCR, one row per CDR3 protein. This sample yields over 25,000 distinct CDR3 sequences, of which 14% are seen a single time; approximately 40% belongs to the top ten. Findings of the study overall: Seemingly characteristic of ankylosing spondylitis blood was a TCR beta motif consisting of several highly homologous variants. In ankylosing spondylitis patients, matched synovial fluid reportedly showed significant enrichment of disease-linked clones.

The J gene is TRBJ2-3, the V gene TRBV4-3, with 7 bases matching TRBD1. This clonotype originated in a male donor with ankylosing spondylitis or in good health (not recorded which). The sequenced material came from blood. The DNA for the CDR3 is TGCGCCAGCAGCCAAGATCAGGGGGCAGATACGCAGTATTTT. Amino acid sequence: CASSQDQGADTQYF.